The count of the clone carrying this T cell receptor (beta chain) is one. The authors' processing: Estimation of nucleated cell counts relied on the amplification of reference gene primers. Sequenced by immunoSEQ multiplex PCR; TCRdb stores in-frame clones only, minus some. V, J and clone size were drawn from that table, and D and trimming were deduced from the DNA. Of 65,000 to 75,000 clones in the sample, more than 75% were seen once. The data were taken from a study of blood T cell repertoires in COVID-19. CDR3 size: 16 residues. The V end was cut by 8 bases, the J end by 0 bases, with 17 bases between. Germline V gives CDR1 SNHLY, CDR2 FYNNEI.

The receptor was isolated from a woman over 75 with active or convalescent COVID-19. The chain carries TRBV2 and TRBJ1-3; maybe TRBD1 (6 bases). The sample comprised peripheral blood. The CDR3 DNA reads TGTGCCAGCGCACAGGGAGGGGGGATCTCTGGAAACACCATATATTTT. This sequence encodes CASAQGGGISGNTIYF.